These 14 T cell receptor beta chains were all obtained from the same sample, sequenced in a study of shared clonotypes between healthy human individuals. Data came from immunoSEQ multiplex PCR; TCRdb stores just in-frame clones and leaves some out. Among hundreds of thousands of clones listed, approximately 97% were seen once. The source material was naive CD4+ T cells sorted from blood. Regarding subset: CD45RA+ positively selected. These TCRs come from a woman aged 25 to 39 in good health.

V gene TRBV13 combines with J gene TRBJ2-7; D might be TRBD1 or TRBD2, each matching 5 bases. This CDR3 has 16 amino acids. From germline, CDR1 is PRHDT and CDR2 FYEKMQ (reference sequence). V gave up 2 bases and J gave up 6 bases, with 20 bases separating them. The CDR3 sequence is CASSLRFSGQGLEQYF. As DNA, the CDR3 is TGTGCCAGCAGCTTAAGATTCTCAGGACAAGGACTCGAGCAGTACTTC.

The gene calls are TRBV7-3 and TRBJ2-1; 10 bases align to TRBD2. After removal of 5 bases from V and 8 bases from J, the junction contained 18 bases not matched to a gene. The CDR3 runs 18 residues. CDR1 and CDR2 (germline): SGHTA, FQGTGA. CDR3 residues: CASSPNPTLAGDFHEQFF. The CDR3 DNA is TGTGCCAGCAGCCCCAACCCCACTCTAGCGGGAGATTTCCATGAGCAGTTCTTC.

The rearrangement uses TRBV29-1 and TRBJ2-3; 8 bases align to TRBD2. The length of the CDR3 is 16 residues. After removal of 1 base from V and 6 bases from J, the junction contained 12 bases not matched to a gene. Germline CDR1 and CDR2: SQVTM and ANQGSEA. The CDR3 reads CSVEVGLVGRGDTQYF. As DNA, the CDR3 is TGCAGCGTTGAAGTTGGACTAGTCGGGAGGGGCGATACGCAGTATTTT.

This clone occurred once. The chain uses TRBV6-6 and TRBJ2-7; 8 nucleotides line up with TRBD1. This CDR3 has 13 residues. Trimming took 5 bases from V and 6 from J; bases not matched to a gene: 6. Looked up from germline, CDR1 is MNHNY and CDR2 is SVGAGI (reference sequence). CDR3 sequence: CASSIRTGFEQYF. In DNA form, the CDR3 reads TGTGCCAGCAGTATAAGGACAGGGTTCGAGCAGTACTTC.

This clone came up once. This chain connects TRBV6-1 to TRBJ2-1, with D hard to call. V was shortened by 4 bases and J by 8 bases, with 6 bases between the two germline ends. CDR1 is MNHNS and CDR2 is SASEGT in the germline V gene. The CDR3 loop spans 11 amino acids. CDR3 amino acids: CASSVVDEQFF. CDR3 nucleotide sequence: TGTGCCAGCAGTGTGGTCGATGAGCAGTTCTTC.

The V gene is TRBV21-1, the J gene TRBJ1-2; the table's D gene call, TRBD1, was not cross checked with the DNA. TRBV21-1 represents a pseudogene. The CDR3 runs 15 residues. The CDR3 nucleotides are TGTGCCAGCAGCAACAACAACAGGGACCTTTATGGCTACACCTTC. It specifies CASSNNNRDLYGYTF.

The CDR3 is CASSLEGGSSNQPQHF. The CDR3 nucleotides are TGTGCCAGCAGTTTAGAGGGGGGAAGTAGCAATCAGCCCCAGCATTTT. The rearrangement uses TRBV28 and TRBJ1-5; the D gene is possibly TRBD1 (6 bases). The CDR3 is 16 residues long. The germline V and J ends were trimmed by 2 bases and 0 bases, with 11 bases remaining between them. Germline CDR1 reads MDHEN; CDR2 reads SYDVKM.

The rearrangement links TRBV6-1 to TRBJ1-5; 7 positions agree with TRBD1. The CDR3 covers 15 residues. Germline-derived CDR1 and CDR2 are MNHNS and SASEGT. The ends lost 2 bases at V and 7 bases at J; junction bases unmatched: 8. The DNA for the CDR3 is TGTGCCAGCAGTGAATCGGGACAGAGGGGGCAGCCCCAGCATTTT. This codes for CASSESGQRGQPQHF.

This chain connects TRBV20-1 to TRBJ1-2; D gene unclear. Germline CDR1 is DFQATT and CDR2 is SNEGSKA (reference sequence). The germline V and J ends were trimmed by 0 bases and 9 bases, with 8 bases remaining between them. The CDR3 consists of 11 residues. CDR3: CSARDRESYTF. The DNA of the CDR3 is TGCAGTGCTAGAGATCGAGAGAGCTACACCTTC.

The genes are TRBV19 and TRBJ2-7; TRBD1 matches 7 bases. The ends lost 11 bases at V and 3 bases at J; junction bases unmatched: 10. CDR1 and CDR2 from the germline V gene are LNHDA and SQIVND (reference sequence). This CDR3 is 13 amino acids long. The CDR3: CASHQDRNYEQYF. The CDR3 nucleotides read TGTGCCTCACATCAGGACAGGAACTACGAGCAGTACTTC.

The chain carries TRBV18 and TRBJ1-1, with D perhaps matching TRBD1 (6 bases). Trimming took 2 bases from V and 1 from J, leaving 11 bases between them. CDR1 and CDR2 (germline): KGHSH, LQKENI. The CDR3 covers 15 residues. The CDR3, as DNA: TGTGCCAGCTCACCAACACAGGGTTGGAACACTGAAGCTTTCTTT. This gives the protein CASSPTQGWNTEAFF.

The V call is TRBV5-4, the J call TRBJ1-2, with D maybe TRBD1 (5 bases). The CDR3 loop spans 15 amino acids. V was shortened by 0 bases and J by 5 bases, with 14 bases between the two germline ends. Germline CDR1 reads SGHNT; CDR2 reads YYREEE (reference sequence). CDR3 protein: CASSLDAGRLYGYTF. CDR3 sequence (DNA): TGTGCCAGCAGCTTGGATGCGGGACGGCTATATGGCTACACCTTC.

V is TRBV30 and J is TRBJ1-2; no definite D call. V lost 2 bases, J lost 4 bases, and 14 bases lay in between. Germline CDR1 and CDR2: GTSNPN and SVGIG (reference sequence). This CDR3 has 14 residues. CDR3 loop: CAWSKDRKSYGYTF. The CDR3 nucleotides read TGTGCCTGGAGTAAGGACCGTAAGTCCTATGGCTACACCTTC.

The chain combines TRBV9 with TRBJ2-1; 8 bases match TRBD1. J gave up 10 bases and V 4 bases, and 10 bases lay outside the gene matches. This CDR3 contains 14 residues. The germline gives CDR1 SGDLS, CDR2 YYNGEE. CDR3 coding DNA: TGTGCCAGCAGCTTAAGGACAGGGCTAGGCGAGCAGTTCTTC. Its translation: CASSLRTGLGEQFF.